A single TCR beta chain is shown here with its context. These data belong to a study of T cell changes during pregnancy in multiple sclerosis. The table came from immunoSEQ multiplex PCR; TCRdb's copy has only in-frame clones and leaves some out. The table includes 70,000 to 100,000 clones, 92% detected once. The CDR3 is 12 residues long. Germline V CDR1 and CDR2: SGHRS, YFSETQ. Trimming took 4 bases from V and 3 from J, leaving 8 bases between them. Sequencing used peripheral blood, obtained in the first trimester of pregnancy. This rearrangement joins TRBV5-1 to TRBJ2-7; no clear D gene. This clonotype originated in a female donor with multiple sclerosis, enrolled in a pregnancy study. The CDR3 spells CASSNSNYEQYF. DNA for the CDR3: TGCGCCAGCAGCAACAGCAACTACGAGCAGTACTTC.